Sequencing of this T cell receptor (beta chain) was carried out in a study of siplizumab effects on memory and regulatory T cells (dated by TCRdb to the late 2010s). Context from the whole study: The study examined how the anti-CD2 antibody siplizumab affects alloreactive T-cell subsets in allogeneic mixed lymphocyte reactions built from human PBMCs. Results and caveats for the whole study, not just this receptor: Unstimulated naive T cells appeared to be more diverse than memory T cells, and naive cells seemed to make a substantial contribution to the alloresponse. The suppressive function of proliferating Tregs from siplizumab cultures was not functionally confirmed. In reactions with siplizumab, an average of 68.8% of mappable alloreactive CD4+ clones were Treg-derived, compared with 26.9% in control reactions. Siplizumab significantly lowered the cumulative frequency of alloreactive sequences that could be traced to unstimulated CD4+ memory T cells. Because sequences at frequencies below about 10^-5 were poorly captured, only a minor fraction of alloreactive clones could be mapped back to unstimulated subsets. About 75-96% of proliferating CD4+ or CD8+ clones could not be given a naive or memory phenotype.

Additional sequencing covered unstimulated subsets from three donor pairs, namely CD8+ effector memory, CD4+ naive, CD8+ TEMRA, CD4+ memory and CD8+ naive. Sorted unstimulated T cells and proliferating T cells recovered from mixed lymphocyte reactions were subjected to TCRbeta CDR3 sequencing. Fresh whole blood from approximately ten HLA-typed healthy donors was used to isolate PBMCs. Library prep was done by the immunoSEQ multiplex PCR assay. The deep sequencing platform assayed about 10^5 TCR templates per sample. Genomic DNA extracted from sorted T cells was used for TCRbeta CDR3 sequencing. Regarding the original processing steps: The R programming language was used for the clonal analysis of the TCRbeta CDR3 data. Unstimulated samples were compared with post-reaction CFSE-low samples to define alloreactive CD4+ and CD8+ clones. Regulatory or non-regulatory origin was assigned to alloreactive CD4+ clones by matching of sequences to sorted unstimulated Treg and non-Treg repertoires. Held by TCRdb, this immuneACCESS table contains in-frame sequences only and omits some clones. Under half of the omission traces to an unresolved V gene where checked; the cause of the rest is unknown. The D gene and trimming were derived from the DNA, and the V and J assignments and clone size from that table. The sample has approximately 40,000 clones on record, 80% to 90% of them singletons. Roughly 0.25% of the sample rests with the top ten.

The CDR3 measures 14 amino acids from cysteine to phenylalanine. The sequence is cut down to CDR3 DNA, 42 bases in frame from base 1. Germline trimming: 7 bases from V, 2 bases from J; junction bases outside gene matches: 4. Based on the germline V gene (reference sequence), the CDR1 and CDR2 sequences are LNHDA and SQIVND. With respect to this clone: Its cognate antigen has yet to be identified. No clone much larger than this one lies a single base away; base qualities are absent.

The sample consisted of naive CD4+ T cells sorted from blood. The meaning of the sample's cell subset or site label: unstimulated naive T cells. The TCR sequence derives from a human donor in good health. The sequence links TRBV19 to TRBJ1-5; TRBD1 lines up with 8 middle nucleotides. This receptor carries the CDR3 CASKQGAGNQPQHF. The nucleotides are TGTGCCAGTAAGCAGGGGGCCGGCAATCAGCCCCAGCATTTT.